One sample yielded the 25 T cell receptor beta chains listed below, sequenced in a study of CD8+ T cells in alopecia areata. Noted treatment: oral pan-JAK inhibitor, 5-10 mg twice daily. RNA was isolated and reverse transcribed to cDNA, the sequencing template. The protocol was immunoSEQ multiplex PCR, while the TCRdb copy is restricted to in-frame clones and leaves out a portion. This table holds about 200,000 clones, 58% found once. Material: CD4+ T cells sorted from blood, obtained at week 24, from a patient treated with tofacitinib. These receptors were obtained from a human donor with alopecia areata.

CDR3 nucleotides: TGTGCCAGCAGTGATTCGGGCCACGCACCCCTCCACTTT. Translation: CASSDSGHAPLHF. V is TRBV25-1 and J is TRBJ1-6; D call uncertain. The V gene lost 3 bases and the J gene lost 11 bases, with 11 bases spanning the gap. The CDR3 is 13 amino acids. Germline loops: CDR1 MGHDK, CDR2 SYGVNS.

The genes are TRBV15 and TRBJ1-5; tentative D call: TRBD1 (6 bases). The CDR3 is made up of 14 amino acids. V shed 3 bases and J shed 6 bases, with 12 bases lying between them. Germline V lookup: CDR1 LNHNV, CDR2 YYDKDF (reference sequence). The CDR3 spells CATSSRQVPQPQHF. In DNA, the CDR3 is TGTGCCACCAGCAGTAGACAGGTTCCTCAGCCCCAGCATTTT.

This clone showed up just a few times. This sequence joins TRBV6-1 and TRBJ1-1; no clear D. With 2 bases removed from V and 0 bases from J, the gap between germline ends came to 16 bases. The CDR3 spans 17 residues. From germline, CDR1 is MNHNS and CDR2 SASEGT. CDR3 region: CASSERFGRTMNTEAFF. The CDR3 region has the DNA TGTGCCAGCAGTGAAAGGTTTGGACGAACCATGAACACTGAAGCTTTCTTT.

The rearrangement links TRBV15 to TRBJ2-1; possibly TRBD1 or TRBD2 for D (6 bases each). V lost 0 bases to trimming and J lost 10 bases, with 10 bases between them. The CDR3 length is 13 residues. CDR1 LNHNV and CDR2 YYDKDF come from the germline V gene (reference sequence). The CDR3 region is CATSREQGREQFF. CDR3 DNA sequence: TGTGCCACCAGCAGAGAGCAGGGGAGGGAGCAGTTCTTC.

This clone was detected a few times. The V call is TRBV6-5, the J call TRBJ2-5, with D uncertain. The CDR3 totals 11 residues. Germline V gives CDR1 MNHEY, CDR2 SVGAGI. Trimming left V 6 bases short and J 5 bases short, with 7 bases between. The DNA of the CDR3 is TGTGCCAGCAGACGTGGGGAGACCCAGTACTTC. Its translation: CASRRGETQYF.

This clone was observed a few times. V gene TRBV7-9 combines with J gene TRBJ2-5, with 14 positions matching TRBD2. The germline gives CDR1 SEHNR, CDR2 FQNEAQ (reference sequence). The CDR3 is 16 amino acids. With 5 bases clipped from V and 3 bases from J, the junction kept 5 bases outside the gene matches. CDR3 bases: TGTGCCAGCAGCCCCGGGACTAGCGGGAGAGAAGAGACCCAGTACTTC. Its protein product is CASSPGTSGREETQYF. The whole variable domain, remainder taken from reference TRBV7-9 and TRBJ2-5, is DTGVSQNPRHKITKRGQNVTFRCDPISEHNRLYWYRQTLGQGPEFLTYFQNEAQLEKSRLLSDRFSAERPKGSFSTLEIQRTEQGDSAMYLCASSPGTSGREETQYFGPGTRLLVL.

This clone was observed once. The rearrangement links TRBV30 to TRBJ2-1; 10 bases agree with TRBD2. The ends lost 8 bases at V and 6 bases at J; junction bases unmatched: 7. Germline V gene lookup returns CDR1 GTSNPN and CDR2 SVGIG (reference sequence). The CDR3 runs to 13 residues. CDR3 sequence reads: CAGLAGVINEQFF. CDR3 bases: TGTGCCGGCCTAGCGGGAGTAATCAATGAGCAGTTCTTC.

This clone was observed a handful of times. This chain joins TRBV29-1 and TRBJ1-5, with unresolved D. Trimming removed 7 bases from V and 2 bases from J, with 9 bases in between. Germline-derived CDR1 and CDR2 are SQVTM and ANQGSEA. The CDR3 length is 12 residues. CDR3 nucleotide sequence: TGCAGCGCCCGGCTGGGCAATCAGCCCCAGCATTTT. This gives the protein CSARLGNQPQHF.

The rearrangement uses TRBV6-5 and TRBJ2-3; D is ambiguous. Germline values: CDR1 MNHEY, CDR2 SVGAGI. The CDR3 is 14 residues long. V gave up 6 bases and J gave up 0 bases, with 10 bases separating them. The CDR3 DNA sequence: TGTGCCAGCAGCCGTACACCCAGCACAGATACGCAGTATTTT. Encoded protein: CASSRTPSTDTQYF.

The rearrangement uses TRBV14 and TRBJ2-5; either TRBD1 or TRBD2 may fit D (5 bases each). The germline V and J ends were trimmed by 0 bases and 6 bases, with 11 bases remaining between them. This CDR3 has 14 amino acids. CDR1 and CDR2 from the germline V gene are SGHDN and FVKESK. In DNA, the CDR3 is TGTGCCAGCAGCCAAGATTGGGACCGGAAGACCCAGTACTTC. Translation gives CASSQDWDRKTQYF. The full variable domain, completed using reference TRBV14 and TRBJ2-5, is EAGVTQFPSHSVIEKGQTVTLRCDPISGHDNLYWYRRVMGKEIKFLLHFVKESKQDESGMPNNRFLAERTGGTYSTLKVQPAELEDSGVYFCASSQDWDRKTQYFGPGTRLLVL.

V and J are TRBV20-1 and TRBJ2-7; no clear D gene. Deletions cut 2 bases from V and 1 base from J, with 3 bases between. This CDR3 contains 11 residues. From germline, CDR1 is DFQATT and CDR2 SNEGSKA (reference sequence). CDR3 sequence reads: CSARPSYEQYF. CDR3 DNA: TGCAGTGCTAGACCGTCCTACGAGCAGTACTTC.

This clone appeared once. This chain joins TRBV4-3 and TRBJ1-2; TRBD1 aligns across 9 bases. V trimming: 4 bases; J trimming: 4 bases; junction bases outside the gene matches: 4. The CDR3 runs to 14 residues. Germline V gives CDR1 LGHNA, CDR2 YSLEER. CDR3 coding DNA: TGCGCCAGCAGCCCTGACAGGGGGAGCTATGGCTACACCTTC. It encodes CASSPDRGSYGYTF.

Of note for this clone: The same CDR3 also results from other DNA sequences found in this sample. The chain uses TRBV29-1 and TRBJ2-2, with 9 bases aligning to TRBD1. Per the germline V gene, CDR1 is SQVTM and CDR2 is ANQGSEA. The CDR3 extends over 15 amino acids. V lost 6 bases, J lost 4 bases, and 9 bases stayed unmatched. CDR3 nucleotides: TGCAGCGTGATACAGGGGGCTAAGGGCACCGGGGAGCTGTTTTTT. Translation: CSVIQGAKGTGELFF.

The chain couples TRBV6-1 to TRBJ2-5, with D possibly called TRBD1 or TRBD2 (5 bases each). This CDR3 comprises 13 residues. CDR1 and CDR2 (germline): MNHNS, SASEGT. The V gene lost 6 bases and the J gene lost 5 bases, with 13 bases spanning the gap. DNA of the CDR3: TGTGCCAGCAGCCGGGACGGCCCCGAGACCCAGTACTTC. Translation gives CASSRDGPETQYF.

CDR3 nucleotide sequence: TGTGCCAGCAGGGGACCCGCGCTTCCGTACTTC. Its translation is CASRGPALPYF. This chain connects TRBV2 to TRBJ2-4, with D tentatively TRBD1 or TRBD2 (5 bases each). Trimming removed 6 bases from V and 15 bases from J, with 15 bases in between. Looked up from germline, CDR1 is SNHLY and CDR2 is FYNNEI. The CDR3 consists of 11 residues. Using reference TRBV2 and TRBJ2-4 for the parts outside the CDR3, the full variable domain is EPEVTQTPSHQVTQMGQEVILRCVPISNHLYFYWYRQILGQKVEFLVSFYNNEISEKSEIFDDQFSVERPDGSNFTLKIRSTKLEDSAMYFCASRGPALPYFGAGTRLSVL.

This clone was found a few times. V is TRBV5-5 and J is TRBJ2-1; 7 positions match TRBD1. The CDR3 has 14 residues. The V gene's germline CDR1 is SGHKS and CDR2 YYEKEE (reference sequence). Losses at the gene ends were 4 bases for V and 6 bases for J; bases not matched to a gene: 7. CDR3 nucleotides: TGTGCCAGCAGCCCCGACAGGGATTCCAATGAGCAGTTCTTC. This codes for CASSPDRDSNEQFF. Based on the CDR3 plus reference TRBV5-5 and TRBJ2-1, the full variable domain is DAGVTQSPTHLIKTRGQQVTLRCSPISGHKSVSWYQQVLGQGPQFIFQYYEKEERGRGNFPDRFSARQFPNYSSELNVNALLLGDSALYLCASSPDRDSNEQFFGPGTRLTVL.

V is TRBV5-1 and J is TRBJ2-5; TRBD2 matches at 9 bases. The CDR3 has 14 amino acids. Trimming took 2 bases from V and 3 from J; bases not matched to a gene: 2. CDR1 is SGHRS, CDR2 YFSETQ, per germline. CDR3 amino acids: CASSFASGEETQYF. The DNA of the CDR3 is TGCGCCAGCAGCTTTGCTAGCGGGGAAGAGACCCAGTACTTC.

This clone was counted only a few times. V gene TRBV23-1 combines with J gene TRBJ1-4; TRBD1 agrees at 9 bases. TRBV23-1 is an open reading frame whose function is uncertain. The junction had 5 bases not matched to a gene; V was cut back by 0 bases and J by 6 bases. The CDR3 is made up of 16 amino acids. As DNA, the CDR3 is TGCGCCAGCAGTCAATCCAACAGGGGGCCGGATGAAAAACTGTTTTTT. Amino acids: CASSQSNRGPDEKLFF.

The chain recombines TRBV29-1 with TRBJ1-1; unclear D gene. This CDR3 is built from 13 residues. Trimming took off 3 bases at V and 5 bases at J, with 13 bases between the two ends. The germline V gene encodes CDR1 SQVTM and CDR2 ANQGSEA. The CDR3 DNA follows: TGCAGCGTTGACCCGGGAAGAATGACTGAAGCTTTCTTT. Translating it yields CSVDPGRMTEAFF.

The V call is TRBV29-1, the J call TRBJ1-2; D might be TRBD1 (6 bases). Germline V gene data show CDR1 as SQVTM and CDR2 as ANQGSEA. CDR3 size: 13 residues. The germline V and J ends were trimmed by 6 bases and 4 bases, with 15 bases remaining between them. The CDR3 region is CSVNTGRSYGYTF. The CDR3 DNA reads as TGCAGCGTAAACACAGGGCGAAGCTATGGCTACACCTTC. The complete variable domain, with remaining parts taken from reference TRBV29-1 and TRBJ1-2, reads SAVISQKPSRDICQRGTSLTIQCQVDSQVTMMFWYRQQPGQSLTLIATANQGSEATYESGFVIDKFPISRPNLTFSTLTVSNMSPEDSSIYLCSVNTGRSYGYTFGSGTRLTVV.

This clone was counted only a few times. CDR3 amino acids: CASSAHVGRTGVEKLFF. The DNA of the CDR3 is TGTGCCAGCAGCGCCCACGTCGGGAGGACAGGGGTTGAAAAACTGTTTTTT. V is TRBV9 and J is TRBJ1-4; 9 bases map to TRBD1. Germline CDR1 is SGDLS and CDR2 is YYNGEE. This CDR3 region has 17 residues. V lost 3 bases to trimming and J lost 7 bases; unmatched junction nucleotides: 13. The full variable domain, its missing parts supplied by reference TRBV9 and TRBJ1-4, is DSGVTQTPKHLITATGQRVTLRCSPRSGDLSVYWYQQSLDQGLQFLIQYYNGEERAKGNILERFSAQQFPDLHSELNLSSLELGDSALYFCASSAHVGRTGVEKLFFGSGTQLSVL.

This clone has a handful of counts. The chain recombines TRBV11-1 with TRBJ1-1; D call uncertain. Germline CDR1 and CDR2: SGHAT and FQDESV (reference sequence). The CDR3 covers 14 residues. The V and J ends lost 5 bases and 1 base respectively, with 11 bases between them. The DNA of the CDR3 is TGTGCCAGCAGCCCCGAGCGCCAGAACACTGAAGCTTTCTTT. As protein: CASSPERQNTEAFF.

The chain couples TRBV6-5 to TRBJ2-3; 8 bases are a match to TRBD2. The V segment lost 11 bases and the J segment 0 bases; nucleotides outside the gene matches: 7. CDR1 and CDR2 (germline): MNHEY, SVGAGI. CDR3 size: 14 residues. Here the CDR3 DNA reads TGTGCCGCAGGGCGGGAGGATAGCACAGATACGCAGTATTTT. It specifies CAAGREDSTDTQYF.

This clone has more than one count but fewer than ten. The V and J genes are TRBV30 and TRBJ2-5; maybe TRBD1 (5 bases). This CDR3 is built from 13 residues. V dropped 8 bases and J dropped 2 bases, with 15 bases sitting between them. Germline V gene sequence: CDR1 GTSNPN, CDR2 SVGIG (reference sequence). This CDR3 is CALDGQGQETQYF. In DNA, the CDR3 is TGTGCCCTAGACGGGCAGGGTCAAGAGACCCAGTACTTC.

The chain combines TRBV5-4 with TRBJ2-7; 9 bases match TRBD2. This CDR3 contains 16 residues. Germline-derived CDR1 and CDR2 are SGHNT and YYREEE (reference sequence). V shed 2 bases, J shed 3 bases, and the junction held 9 bases outside the gene matches. In nucleotides, the CDR3 is TGTGCCAGCAGCTTCCCCGGGACTAGCAAATTCTACGAGCAGTACTTC. This gives the protein CASSFPGTSKFYEQYF.